The next 16 T cell receptor beta chains were all read from a single sample in a study of T cells in Graves' hyperthyroidism and ophthalmopathy. TCR beta CDR3 regions were amplified from RNA transcripts. An initial round of RT-PCR targeting the TCR CDR3 relied on the HTBI primer set. A single record per CDR3 protein comes from TCRdb applying MiXCR to the multiplex PCR reads. Seen here are about 590,000 distinct CDR3 sequences, approximately 15% observed once, and the top ten hold more than 6%. Source material: blood. Receptors originate from a woman younger than 35 with Graves' ophthalmopathy.

In this sample, this clonotype turned up many times. The CDR3 DNA reads TGTGCCAGCAGCCAAACGGGACTAGCGGCCTCTTGGGGGGAGACCCAGTACTTC. It specifies CASSQTGLAASWGETQYF. The chain carries TRBV11-2 and TRBJ2-5; 11 nucleotides line up with TRBD2. The CDR3 runs to 18 residues. Trimming at V came to 5 bases and at J to 5 bases, leaving 16 bases not matched to a gene. CDR1 SGHAT and CDR2 FQNNGV come from the germline V gene. The full variable domain, with the rest looked up from reference TRBV11-2 and TRBJ2-5, is EAGVAQSPRYKIIEKRQSVAFWCNPISGHATLYWYQQILGQGPKLLIQFQNNGVVDDSQLPKDRFSAERLKGVDSTLKIQPAKLEDSAVYLCASSQTGLAASWGETQYFGPGTRLLVL.

This clonotype has only a few counts. This rearrangement joins TRBV27 to TRBJ1-6; 10 bases agree with TRBD1. This CDR3 is built from 17 residues. Trimming removed 6 bases from V and 10 bases from J; junction bases left unmatched: 15. Looked up from germline, CDR1 is MNHEY and CDR2 is SMNVEV (reference sequence). This CDR3 reads CASREIGDRGWGSPLHF. In DNA, the CDR3 is TGTGCCAGCAGGGAGATCGGGGACAGGGGATGGGGATCACCCCTCCACTTT.

This chain uses TRBV24-1 with TRBJ2-1; D may be TRBD1 or TRBD2 (5 bases each). CDR3 length equals 22 residues. The V and J ends lost 0 bases and 3 bases respectively, with 29 bases between them. From germline, CDR1 is KGHDR and CDR2 SFDVKD. In nucleotides, the CDR3 is TGTGCCACCAGTGATTTGCCGGGTGGTATGGGGGATTCGATCAGAAACTACAATGAGCAGTTCTTC. Translated, it gives CATSDLPGGMGDSIRNYNEQFF.

This clonotype was detected many times. The chain carries TRBV2 and TRBJ2-1; TRBD1 or TRBD2 may be the D gene (5 bases each). Trimming pared 10 bases from V and 8 bases from J, leaving 15 bases between. CDR3 length: 12 residues. Germline V lookup: CDR1 SNHLY, CDR2 FYNNEI. Written as DNA, the CDR3 is TGTGCCACCAGGGACGATCGGGATGAGCAGTTCTTC. It translates to CATRDDRDEQFF.

This clonotype was recorded at least ten times. This rearrangement joins TRBV12-3 or TRBV12-4 to TRBJ1-1; 8 bases are a match to TRBD1. The CDR3 is made up of 15 amino acids. V shed 6 bases, J shed 0 bases, and the junction held 6 bases outside the gene matches. The CDR3 loop is CASSPRQGMNTEAFF. The CDR3 DNA reads TGTGCCAGCAGCCCTAGACAGGGGATGAACACTGAAGCTTTCTTT.

CDR3 residues: CSVVSGRFENTIYF. The CDR3 DNA is TGCAGCGTTGTATCGGGACGGTTTGAAAACACCATATATTTT. The chain is built from TRBV29-1 and TRBJ1-3; weak D call: TRBD1 (5 bases). V lost 4 bases and J lost 6, with 16 bases in between. The CDR3 totals 14 residues. Looked up from germline, CDR1 is SQVTM and CDR2 is ANQGSEA.

This clonotype was picked up a small number of times. This chain joins TRBV10-3 and TRBJ1-2; D uncertain. Germline V CDR1 and CDR2: ENHRY, SYGVKD. V lost 3 bases to trimming and J lost 6 bases, with 17 bases between them. The CDR3 has 15 residues. The CDR3 protein is CAISETSIGVNGYTF. The CDR3 DNA follows: TGTGCCATCAGTGAAACCTCAATAGGCGTTAATGGCTACACCTTC.

The rearrangement links TRBV28 to TRBJ1-5, with unresolved D. Germline V gives CDR1 MDHEN, CDR2 SYDVKM. The CDR3 consists of 12 residues. Between the trimmed V and J ends, which lost 3 bases and 15 bases, there was a span of 15 bases. The CDR3 here is CASSFYSGRMHF. Here the CDR3 DNA reads TGTGCCAGCAGTTTTTATAGCGGGAGGATGCATTTT.

This clonotype was recorded many times. J is TRBJ1-2 and V is TRBV6-5; 7 bases line up with TRBD1. J gave up 3 bases and V 0 bases, and 4 bases lay outside the gene matches. The CDR3 is made up of 15 amino acids. The germline gives CDR1 MNHEY, CDR2 SVGAGI. CDR3 nucleotides: TGTGCCAGCAGTTACTCCGGGACAGACTACTATGGCTACACCTTC. Translating it yields CASSYSGTDYYGYTF.

The chain carries TRBV19 and TRBJ2-7, with 7 positions matching TRBD1. Germline CDR1 is LNHDA and CDR2 is SQIVND (reference sequence). The CDR3 runs 13 residues. With 5 bases clipped from V and 5 bases from J, the junction kept 6 bases outside the gene matches. For the CDR3, the DNA is TGTGCCAGTAGTTTGACAGGGCGGAACGAGCAGTACTTC. Encoded protein: CASSLTGRNEQYF.

This clonotype was picked up a small number of times. The V gene is TRBV3-1, the J gene TRBJ2-1; TRBD2 agrees at 13 bases. Germline V lookup: CDR1 LGHDT, CDR2 YNNKEL (reference sequence). The CDR3 is made up of 16 amino acids. V was pared by 3 bases and J by 8 bases, with 7 bases of the junction left unmatched. The CDR3 is CASSHVGLAGFDEQFF. The DNA for the CDR3 is TGTGCCAGCAGCCACGTGGGACTAGCGGGATTTGATGAGCAGTTCTTC.

The genes are TRBV28 and TRBJ1-6; D might be TRBD1 (5 bases). Germline V CDR1 and CDR2: MDHEN, SYDVKM. Between the trimmed V and J ends, which lost 3 bases and 9 bases, there was a span of 9 bases. This CDR3 is built from 13 residues. The CDR3 loop reads CASSFQGGSPLHF. The CDR3, as DNA: TGTGCCAGCAGTTTTCAGGGCGGTTCACCCCTCCACTTT.

This clonotype was picked up a small number of times. The chain uses TRBV6-1 and TRBJ2-1; the match to TRBD2 covers 9 bases. From germline, CDR1 is MNHNS and CDR2 SASEGT. J lost 9 bases, V lost 8 bases, and 8 bases had no gene match. There are 13 residues in the CDR3. CDR3 residues: CASHSGSDSEQFF. The CDR3 coding sequence is TGTGCCAGCCATAGCGGGAGTGATAGTGAGCAGTTCTTC.

As concerns this clonotype: It may be a read error: a sequence one base away is much more abundant. The DNA for the CDR3 is TGTGCCAGCAGTTCCGAGCCGACAGGAAACAATGAGCAGTCCTTC. Translating it yields CASSSEPTGNNEQSF. V and J are TRBV27 and TRBJ2-1; D is perhaps TRBD1 (6 bases). The CDR3 runs 15 residues. Germline V gives CDR1 MNHEY, CDR2 SMNVEV (reference sequence).

This clonotype has at least ten counts. The chain uses TRBV13 and TRBJ2-5, with D possibly TRBD1 on 8 matching bases. The V gene's germline CDR1 is PRHDT and CDR2 FYEKMQ (reference sequence). The germline V and J ends were trimmed by 5 bases and 5 bases, with 15 bases remaining between them. The CDR3 totals 14 residues. The CDR3 DNA sequence: TGTGCCAGCAGCATACTACAGGGGGGGGAGACCCAGTACTTC. Amino acid sequence: CASSILQGGETQYF.

This clonotype was seen at least ten times. The chain links TRBV28 to TRBJ1-5; 8 positions match TRBD1. The CDR3 runs to 15 residues. Germline V gene sequence: CDR1 MDHEN, CDR2 SYDVKM. V was clipped by 5 bases and J by 4 bases; unmatched bases: 7. CDR3 amino acids: CASSPQGQVNQPQHF. CDR3 nucleotides: TGTGCCAGCAGTCCTCAGGGACAGGTAAATCAGCCCCAGCATTTT.